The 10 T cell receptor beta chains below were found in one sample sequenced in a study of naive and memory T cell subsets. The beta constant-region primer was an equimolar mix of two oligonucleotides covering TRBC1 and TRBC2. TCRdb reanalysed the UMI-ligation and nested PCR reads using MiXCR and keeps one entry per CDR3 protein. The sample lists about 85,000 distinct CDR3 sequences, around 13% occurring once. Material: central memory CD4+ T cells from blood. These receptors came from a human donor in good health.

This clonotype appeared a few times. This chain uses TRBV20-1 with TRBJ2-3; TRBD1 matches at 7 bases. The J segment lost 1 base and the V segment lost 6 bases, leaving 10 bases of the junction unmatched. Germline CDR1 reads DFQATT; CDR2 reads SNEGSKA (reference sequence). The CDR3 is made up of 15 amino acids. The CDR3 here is CSAKPQGVRTDTQYF. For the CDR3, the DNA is TGCAGTGCGAAACCCCAGGGGGTTCGCACAGATACGCAGTATTTT.

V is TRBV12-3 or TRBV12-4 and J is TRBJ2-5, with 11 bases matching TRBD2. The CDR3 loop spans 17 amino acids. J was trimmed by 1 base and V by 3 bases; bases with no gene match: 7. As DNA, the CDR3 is TGTGCCAGCAGTTTCCGCTGGCTAGCGGGAGGCCAAGAGACCCAGTACTTC. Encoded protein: CASSFRWLAGGQETQYF.

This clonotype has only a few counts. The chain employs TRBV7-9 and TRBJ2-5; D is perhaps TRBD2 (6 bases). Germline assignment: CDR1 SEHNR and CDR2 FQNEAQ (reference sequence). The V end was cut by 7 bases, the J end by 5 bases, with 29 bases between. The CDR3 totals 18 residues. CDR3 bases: TGTGCCAGCATTTCCCGGGGGACCGAGTACGGGTTATGGGAGACCCAGTACTTC. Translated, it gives CASISRGTEYGLWETQYF.

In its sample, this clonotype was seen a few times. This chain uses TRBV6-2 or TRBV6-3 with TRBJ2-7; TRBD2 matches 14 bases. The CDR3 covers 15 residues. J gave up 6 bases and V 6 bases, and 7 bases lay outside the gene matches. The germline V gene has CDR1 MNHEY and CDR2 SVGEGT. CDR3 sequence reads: CASSRGLAGGREQYF. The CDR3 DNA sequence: TGTGCCAGCAGCCGCGGACTAGCGGGAGGACGCGAGCAGTACTTC.

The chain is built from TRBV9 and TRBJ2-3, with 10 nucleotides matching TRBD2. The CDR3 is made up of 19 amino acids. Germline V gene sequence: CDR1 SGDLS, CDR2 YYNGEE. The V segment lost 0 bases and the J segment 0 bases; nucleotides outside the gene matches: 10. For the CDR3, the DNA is TGTGCCAGCAGCGTAGCTGTTAGCGGGAGGTCAACTAGCACAGATACGCAGTATTTT. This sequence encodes CASSVAVSGRSTSTDTQYF.

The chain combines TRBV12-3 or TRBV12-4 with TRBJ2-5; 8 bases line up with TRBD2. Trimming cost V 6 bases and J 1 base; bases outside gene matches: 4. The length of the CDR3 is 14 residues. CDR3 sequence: CASSPGGVQETQYF. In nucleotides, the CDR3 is TGTGCCAGCAGCCCGGGGGGGGTCCAAGAGACCCAGTACTTC.

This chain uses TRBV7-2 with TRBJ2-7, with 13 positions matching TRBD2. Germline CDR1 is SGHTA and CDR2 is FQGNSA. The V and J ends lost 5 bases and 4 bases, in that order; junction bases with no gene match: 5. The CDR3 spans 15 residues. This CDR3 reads CASSTPGLAGYEQYF. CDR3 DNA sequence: TGTGCCAGCAGCACGCCGGGACTAGCGGGGTACGAGCAGTACTTC.

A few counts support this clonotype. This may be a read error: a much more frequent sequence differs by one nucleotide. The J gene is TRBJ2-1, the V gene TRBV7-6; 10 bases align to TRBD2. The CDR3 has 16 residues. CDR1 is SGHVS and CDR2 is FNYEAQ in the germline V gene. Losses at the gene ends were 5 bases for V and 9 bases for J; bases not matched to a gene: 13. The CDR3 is CASSGAAGGWVGEQFF. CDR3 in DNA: TGTGCCAGCAGCGGAGCAGCGGGAGGGTGGGTCGGTGAGCAGTTCTTC.

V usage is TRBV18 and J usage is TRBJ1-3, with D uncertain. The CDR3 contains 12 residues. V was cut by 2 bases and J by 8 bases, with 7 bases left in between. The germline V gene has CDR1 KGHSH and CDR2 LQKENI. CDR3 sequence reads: CASSPNEDTIYF. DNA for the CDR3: TGTGCCAGCTCACCAAATGAGGACACCATATATTTT.

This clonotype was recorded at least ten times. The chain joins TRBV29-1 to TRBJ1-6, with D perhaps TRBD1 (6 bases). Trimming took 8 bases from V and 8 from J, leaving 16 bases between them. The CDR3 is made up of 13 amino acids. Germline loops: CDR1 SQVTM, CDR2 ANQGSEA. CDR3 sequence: CSIRTGMDSPLHF. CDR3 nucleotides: TGCAGCATTAGAACAGGGATGGATTCACCCCTCCACTTT.